Here is one TCR beta chain with its context. Its antigen specificity is not known. Looking up the germline V gene (reference sequence) yields CDR1 MNHEY and CDR2 SMNVEV. Measured from the cysteine to the phenylalanine, the CDR3 is 15 residues long. Of the read, only the CDR3 DNA is kept; its 45 bases are in frame from base 1. For this chain, trimming is 5 bases at the V end and 3 bases at the J end, and the number of junction bases without a gene match is 7. The sample belongs to a study of control samples from healthy donors and cancer patients (dated by TCRdb to 2019 to 2021). Library creation used the immunoSEQ multiplex PCR assay. Entries here come from immuneACCESS through TCRdb and include only in-frame sequences with V and J called. Some clones fail to appear in such tables; in the studies checked, an unresolved V gene covers under half of the shortfall, and the cause of the remainder is unknown. This sample's clone table shows roughly 200,000 clones. 2% to 2.5% of the sample is taken by the ten largest.

The chain is made from TRBV27 and TRBJ1-2; 9 middle bases align to TRBD1. The sample taken for sequencing was blood. The TCR was taken from a woman in her 30s in good health. The nucleotide sequence reads as follows: TGTGCCAGCAGTCCCAGGACAGGGGTGGACTATGGCTACACCTTC. Its coded protein is CASSPRTGVDYGYTF.